The 29 T cell receptor beta chains in this list originate from one sample, sequenced in a study of cytomegalovirus exposure and HLA in healthy donors. The protocol was immunoSEQ multiplex PCR, while the TCRdb copy is restricted to in-frame clones and leaves out a portion. The sample comprises 250,000 to 350,000 clones, around 90% of which are singletons, and around 0.88% rests with the top ten. Sequencing was done on a sample of PBMCs. All receptors derive from a man aged 25-45 years in good health and CMV-seronegative.

This sequence joins TRBV6-5 and TRBJ2-7; perhaps TRBD1 as D (6 bases). Per germline, CDR1 MNHEY and CDR2 SVGAGI. This CDR3 comprises 13 residues. V dropped 7 bases and J dropped 0 bases, with 10 bases sitting between them. DNA for the CDR3: TGTGCCAGCACACCAGGGGCCTCCTACGAGCAGTACTTC. Protein: CASTPGASYEQYF.

The DNA of the CDR3 is TGTGCCAGCTCACACCGGGACAGGGGGAGCAATCAGCCCCAGCATTTT. This gives the protein CASSHRDRGSNQPQHF. V is TRBV18 and J is TRBJ1-5; TRBD1 aligns across 11 bases. From germline, CDR1 is KGHSH and CDR2 LQKENI. The CDR3 runs to 16 residues. Losses at the gene ends were 4 bases for V and 1 base for J; bases not matched to a gene: 3.

This rearrangement joins TRBV10-3 to TRBJ1-5, with 9 positions matching TRBD1. V shed 3 bases and J 0 bases; nucleotides not matched to a gene: 6. The CDR3 runs 17 residues. Germline CDR1 ENHRY, CDR2 SYGVKD. CDR3 sequence: CAISDPTGGYSNQPQHF. CDR3 sequence (DNA): TGTGCCATCAGTGACCCTACAGGGGGCTATAGCAATCAGCCCCAGCATTTT.

The chain uses TRBV4-2 and TRBJ2-1; D is unresolved. Germline V gene data show CDR1 as LGHNA and CDR2 as YNFKEQ. The ends were cut back, 0 bases at V and 9 bases at J, with 6 bases in the middle. The CDR3 runs 12 residues. For the CDR3, the DNA is TGTGCCAGCAGCCAAGATCGGGTTGAGCAGTTCTTC. It yields the protein CASSQDRVEQFF.

The chain links TRBV2 to TRBJ1-5; weak D call: TRBD1 (5 bases). V lost 2 bases and J lost 7, with 12 bases in between. Germline loops: CDR1 SNHLY, CDR2 FYNNEI. The CDR3 covers 14 residues. CDR3 sequence reads: CASSERQGGQPQHF. The DNA of the CDR3 is TGTGCCAGCAGTGAAAGGCAGGGAGGGCAGCCCCAGCATTTT.

V is TRBV5-4 and J is TRBJ1-1, with D possibly TRBD1 on 6 matching bases. The CDR3 covers 16 residues. CDR1 and CDR2 (germline): SGHNT, YYREEE (reference sequence). V lost 4 bases, J lost 1 base, and 17 bases lay in between. In nucleotides, the CDR3 is TGTGCCAGCAGCCCGTCGTTAGACAGGTCGAACACTGAAGCTTTCTTT. This encodes CASSPSLDRSNTEAFF.

The chain carries TRBV4-3 and TRBJ2-2, with TRBD1 as a possible D gene (5 bases). Germline CDR1 LGHNA, CDR2 YSLEER. The CDR3 runs to 15 residues. The V end lost 1 base, the J end lost 1 base, and 7 bases lay between the germline ends. This CDR3 is CASSQGTRNTGELFF. CDR3 DNA sequence: TGCGCCAGCAGCCAAGGGACACGGAACACCGGGGAGCTGTTTTTT.

The chain carries TRBV9 and TRBJ2-3; 10 positions agree with TRBD2. Trimming at V came to 3 bases and at J to 11 bases, leaving 15 bases not matched to a gene. Germline V lookup: CDR1 SGDLS, CDR2 YYNGEE. The CDR3 totals 16 residues. CDR3 protein: CASSGRLAGGNEGQYF. The CDR3 DNA reads as TGTGCCAGCAGCGGACGACTAGCGGGCGGGAACGAGGGGCAGTATTTT.

The chain is built from TRBV29-1 and TRBJ2-7; a weak D match, TRBD1 (6 bases). This CDR3 spans 15 amino acids. Trimming took 4 bases from V and 6 from J, leaving 22 bases between them. CDR1 and CDR2 from the germline V gene are SQVTM and ANQGSEA. CDR3 sequence: CSVGVTVATGIEQYF. The CDR3 coding sequence is TGCAGCGTTGGGGTGACAGTGGCTACAGGGATCGAGCAGTACTTC.

The DNA of the CDR3 is TGTGCCAGCTCGCCCGGGACAGGGGGTTATGGCTACACCTTC. It yields the protein CASSPGTGGYGYTF. This chain joins TRBV18 and TRBJ1-2, with 11 bases that match TRBD1. J was trimmed by 5 bases and V by 6 bases; bases with no gene match: 5. The germline V gene encodes CDR1 KGHSH and CDR2 LQKENI. CDR3 size: 14 residues.

The rearrangement joins TRBV6-6 to TRBJ2-1, with D tentatively TRBD1 (5 bases). This CDR3 comprises 13 residues. Germline loops: CDR1 MNHNY, CDR2 SVGAGI (reference sequence). V gave up 5 bases and J gave up 6 bases, with 11 bases separating them. The CDR3 DNA sequence: TGTGCCAGCAGTCTCAAGGGGCTCAATGAGCAGTTCTTC. This codes for CASSLKGLNEQFF.

The chain combines TRBV18 with TRBJ2-2; the match to TRBD1 covers 7 bases. Germline V gene data show CDR1 as KGHSH and CDR2 as LQKENI. Losses at the gene ends were 5 bases for V and 7 bases for J; bases not matched to a gene: 10. CDR3 size: 15 residues. In DNA, the CDR3 is TGTGCCAGCTCAGCGGAGACAGGGTCCGGCGGGGAGCTGTTTTTT. Translated: CASSAETGSGGELFF.

About this clone itself: This likely comes from a read error, as the CDR3 has no conserved phenylalanine or tryptophan at its end. It is unclear where the CDR3 begins or ends on the DNA, so no DNA is shown, and the CDR3 is as TCRdb lists it. The V and J genes are TRBV5-1 and TRBJ1-2; TRBD1 was called by the table and not checked on the DNA. The germline CDR1 and CDR2 sequences are SGHRS and YFSETQ. The CDR3 is made up of 10 amino acids, end residues included. CDR3 residues: CASSLIDRAL.

The CDR3 sequence: CASSSGVLTEAFF. The DNA for the CDR3 is TGTGCCAGCAGCTCAGGGGTTTTGACTGAAGCTTTCTTT. This sequence joins TRBV7-6 and TRBJ1-1; a possible D gene is TRBD1 (6 bases). The germline V gene has CDR1 SGHVS and CDR2 FNYEAQ. The CDR3 covers 13 residues. The V end lost 4 bases, the J end lost 5 bases, and 11 bases lay between the germline ends.

This chain links TRBV4-1 with TRBJ2-5, with D possibly matching TRBD1 (5 bases). Germline V gives CDR1 MGHRA, CDR2 YSYEKL. V was trimmed by 1 base and J by 2 bases, leaving 14 bases between them. This CDR3 contains 16 residues. The CDR3 is CASSQAQPRGQETQYF. The CDR3 DNA follows: TGCGCCAGCAGCCAAGCACAGCCTAGGGGACAAGAGACCCAGTACTTC.

The rearrangement joins TRBV6-1 to TRBJ2-5, with 9 bases that match TRBD1. V dropped 7 bases and J dropped 4; count of bases not matched to a gene: 7. CDR3 length: 14 amino acids. In germline, CDR1 is MNHNS, CDR2 SASEGT. The DNA of the CDR3 is TGTGCCAGCAAGGACAGGGGTTCGAGAGAGACCCAGTACTTC. This codes for CASKDRGSRETQYF.

V and J are TRBV6-5 and TRBJ2-7; maybe TRBD2 (5 bases). V gave up 2 bases and J gave up 1 base, with 9 bases separating them. The CDR3 is 14 residues long. Germline lookup yields CDR1 MNHEY and CDR2 SVGAGI. In nucleotides, the CDR3 is TGTGCCAGCAGTTACGGTCCGGGGTCCTACGAGCAGTACTTC. Protein: CASSYGPGSYEQYF.

The chain joins TRBV30 to TRBJ2-1, with 8 nucleotides matching TRBD2. J gave up 4 bases and V 1 base, and 6 bases lay outside the gene matches. The CDR3 loop spans 15 amino acids. Germline V gives CDR1 GTSNPN, CDR2 SVGIG (reference sequence). The CDR3 sequence: CAWSEGAGVYNEQFF. As DNA, the CDR3 is TGTGCCTGGAGTGAGGGAGCGGGGGTTTACAATGAGCAGTTCTTC.

The chain couples TRBV6-5 to TRBJ2-7; 9 nucleotides line up with TRBD1. Germline V gives CDR1 MNHEY, CDR2 SVGAGI. CDR3 length: 16 amino acids. The V gene end was trimmed by 0 bases and the J gene end by 1 base; junction bases not matched to a gene: 4. CDR3 bases: TGTGCCAGCAGTTACTCTCGGACAGGGGCTTCCTACGAGCAGTACTTC. Protein: CASSYSRTGASYEQYF.

The rearrangement links TRBV5-1 to TRBJ1-1; D gene unclear. The V and J ends lost 1 base and 2 bases respectively, with 12 bases between them. This CDR3 region has 15 residues. Germline lookup yields CDR1 SGHRS and CDR2 YFSETQ. For the CDR3, the DNA is TGCGCCAGCAGCTTGTATGGAGGCCCCAACACTGAAGCTTTCTTT. It specifies CASSLYGGPNTEAFF.

This rearrangement joins TRBV25-1 to TRBJ1-4; 7 nucleotides align to TRBD1. The CDR3 spans 15 residues. CDR1 is MGHDK and CDR2 is SYGVNS in the germline V gene. J was trimmed by 7 bases and V by 1 base; bases with no gene match: 6. CDR3 in amino acids: CASSEWGRGIEKLFF. CDR3 bases: TGTGCCAGCAGTGAATGGGGCAGGGGGATTGAAAAACTGTTTTTT. Variable domain in full (rest from reference TRBV25-1 and TRBJ1-4): EADIYQTPRYLVIGTGKKITLECSQTMGHDKMYWYQQDPGMELHLIHYSYGVNSTEKGDLSSESTVSRIRTEHFPLTLESARPSHTSQYLCASSEWGRGIEKLFFGSGTQLSVL.

The chain recombines TRBV7-9 with TRBJ1-3, with unresolved D. The germline V and J ends were trimmed by 2 bases and 0 bases, with 8 bases remaining between them. The germline CDR1 and CDR2 sequences are SEHNR and FQNEAQ (reference sequence). This CDR3 comprises 15 residues. The DNA of the CDR3 is TGTGCCAGCAGCTTAAGCGGCCCCTCTGGAAACACCATATATTTT. This gives the protein CASSLSGPSGNTIYF.

The V call is TRBV27, the J call TRBJ2-7; tentatively, D is TRBD1 (7 bases). Trimming shortened V by 1 base and J by 3 bases, and 13 bases separated the two germline ends. This CDR3 has 15 residues. The germline gives CDR1 MNHEY, CDR2 SMNVEV (reference sequence). In nucleotides, the CDR3 is TGTGCCAGCAGTTTATTCGGGCAGGGGGGCTACGAGCAGTACTTC. Its translation: CASSLFGQGGYEQYF.

The chain combines TRBV5-8 with TRBJ1-4; D might be TRBD1 (5 bases). Per germline, CDR1 SGHTS and CDR2 YDEGEE. Trimming left V 4 bases short and J 2 bases short, with 12 bases between. The CDR3 loop spans 15 amino acids. In DNA form, the CDR3 reads TGTGCCAGCAGCGTAGGGGTGCGGACTAATGAAAAACTGTTTTTT. Translation gives CASSVGVRTNEKLFF.

The chain joins TRBV5-1 to TRBJ1-1; D is uncertain. The V gene's germline CDR1 is SGHRS and CDR2 YFSETQ. The CDR3 totals 17 residues. V shed 0 bases and J shed 1 base, with 16 bases lying between them. The CDR3 bases are TGCGCCAGCAGCTTGGCGGGGAAGAAGGACGCGAACACTGAAGCTTTCTTT. Amino acid sequence: CASSLAGKKDANTEAFF.

This chain uses TRBV19 with TRBJ2-2; tentative D call: TRBD1 (6 bases). The CDR3 runs to 15 residues. Germline loops: CDR1 LNHDA, CDR2 SQIVND (reference sequence). Between the trimmed V and J ends, which lost 5 bases and 0 bases, there was a span of 10 bases. Here the CDR3 reads CASSVRTANTGELFF. The DNA for the CDR3 is TGTGCCAGTAGTGTTAGGACAGCGAACACCGGGGAGCTGTTTTTT.

The chain couples TRBV6-5 to TRBJ1-1; TRBD1 aligns across 8 bases. Trimming took 6 bases from V and 4 from J; bases not matched to a gene: 4. CDR1 and CDR2 (germline): MNHEY, SVGAGI. CDR3 length: 13 amino acids. The CDR3 reads CASRKDRVTEAFF. Written as DNA, the CDR3 is TGTGCCAGCAGAAAGGACAGGGTCACTGAAGCTTTCTTT.

The chain joins TRBV7-9 to TRBJ1-3, with unresolved D. V lost 7 bases, J lost 2 bases, and 6 bases lay in between. CDR3 size: 12 residues. CDR1 is SEHNR, CDR2 FQNEAQ, per germline (reference sequence). CDR3 loop: CASTGAGNTIYF. CDR3 bases: TGTGCCAGCACCGGTGCTGGAAACACCATATATTTT.

The chain joins TRBV5-1 to TRBJ2-5; tentatively, D is TRBD1 (8 bases). Germline CDR1 reads SGHRS; CDR2 reads YFSETQ. CDR3 size: 16 residues. V lost 4 bases and J lost 5, with 21 bases in between. CDR3 nucleotides: TGCGCCAGCAGCCAAAGTGGACAGGGAGGGTGGGAGACCCAGTACTTC. Translating gives CASSQSGQGGWETQYF.